This entry lists 3 T cell receptor beta chains sequenced from one sample in a study of T cell changes during pregnancy in multiple sclerosis. Sequencing used immunoSEQ multiplex PCR; TCRdb keeps in-frame clones, though not all of them. The data contain some 79,000 clones, just over 90% of them seen just once; the ten biggest clones take up 0.45% to 0.6%. This material consisted of CD4+ T cells from peripheral blood mononuclear cells, taken in the second trimester of pregnancy. Source of these receptors: a female donor with multiple sclerosis, enrolled in a pregnancy study.

The rearrangement links TRBV5-1 to TRBJ2-2, with TRBD1 identical over 11 bases. The V gene end was trimmed by 4 bases and the J gene end by 6 bases; junction bases not matched to a gene: 11. Per the germline V gene, CDR1 is SGHRS and CDR2 is YFSETQ. CDR3 length equals 17 residues. The DNA for the CDR3 is TGCGCCAGCAGCGTCACCGGGACAGGGGGAGCCGCCGGGGAGCTGTTTTTT. It specifies CASSVTGTGGAAGELFF.

This chain uses TRBV28 with TRBJ1-1; D may be TRBD1 (6 bases). In germline, CDR1 is MDHEN, CDR2 SYDVKM. Deletions cut 4 bases from V and 1 base from J, with 13 bases between. This CDR3 has 15 residues. CDR3 sequence: CASSYSGAGNTEAFF. DNA for the CDR3: TGTGCCAGCAGTTATTCAGGGGCCGGGAACACTGAAGCTTTCTTT.

The rearrangement joins TRBV7-6 to TRBJ2-3; D unclear. CDR1 and CDR2 (germline): SGHVS, FNYEAQ. V was cut by 3 bases and J by 0 bases, with 10 bases left in between. This CDR3 has 15 amino acids. The CDR3 loop is CASSLNRQSTDTQYF. CDR3 DNA sequence: TGTGCCAGCAGCTTGAACAGACAAAGCACAGATACGCAGTATTTT.